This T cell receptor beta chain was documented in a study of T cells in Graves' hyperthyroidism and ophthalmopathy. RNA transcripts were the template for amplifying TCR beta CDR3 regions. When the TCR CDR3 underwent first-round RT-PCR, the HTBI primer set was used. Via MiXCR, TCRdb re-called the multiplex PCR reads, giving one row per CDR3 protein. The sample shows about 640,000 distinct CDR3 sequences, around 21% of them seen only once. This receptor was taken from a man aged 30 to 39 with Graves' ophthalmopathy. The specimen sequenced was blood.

The CDR3 bases are TGTGCCAGCTCGAGTCGGGGGGCGAATGAGCAGTTCTTC. Translating gives CASSSRGANEQFF. The chain recombines TRBV6-2 or TRBV6-3 with TRBJ2-1; weak D call: TRBD2 (7 bases). This CDR3 has 13 amino acids. Trimming stripped 8 bases from V and 7 bases from J, with 15 bases between. Germline-derived CDR1 and CDR2 are MNHEY and SVGEGT.